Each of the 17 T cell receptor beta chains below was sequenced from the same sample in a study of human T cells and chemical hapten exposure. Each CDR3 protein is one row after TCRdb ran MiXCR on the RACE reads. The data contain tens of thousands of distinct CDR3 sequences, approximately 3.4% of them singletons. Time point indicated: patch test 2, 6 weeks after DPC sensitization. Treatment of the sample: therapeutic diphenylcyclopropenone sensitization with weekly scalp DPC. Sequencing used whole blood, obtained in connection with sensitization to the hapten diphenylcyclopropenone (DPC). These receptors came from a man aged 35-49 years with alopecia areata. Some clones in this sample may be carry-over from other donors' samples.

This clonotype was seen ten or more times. CDR3: CASSNPGQSSGNTIYF. In DNA form, the CDR3 reads TGCGCCAGCAGCAATCCGGGACAGAGCTCTGGAAACACCATATATTTT. V usage is TRBV5-1 and J usage is TRBJ1-3, with 7 bases lining up with TRBD1. CDR3 length: 16 residues. The germline CDR1 and CDR2 sequences are SGHRS and YFSETQ. The V gene end was trimmed by 4 bases and the J gene end by 0 bases; junction bases not matched to a gene: 7.

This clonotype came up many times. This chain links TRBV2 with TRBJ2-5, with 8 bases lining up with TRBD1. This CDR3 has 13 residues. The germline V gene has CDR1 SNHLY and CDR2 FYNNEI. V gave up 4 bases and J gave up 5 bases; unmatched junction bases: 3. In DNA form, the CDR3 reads TGTGCCAGCAGTGGGGCAGGGGGCGAGACCCAGTACTTC. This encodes CASSGAGGETQYF.

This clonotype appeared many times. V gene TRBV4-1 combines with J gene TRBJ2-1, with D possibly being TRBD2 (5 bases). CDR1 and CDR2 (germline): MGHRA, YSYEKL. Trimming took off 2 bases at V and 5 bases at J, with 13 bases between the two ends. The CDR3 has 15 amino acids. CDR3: CASSQSGAGHNEQFF. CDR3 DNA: TGCGCCAGCAGCCAAAGCGGAGCCGGCCACAATGAGCAGTTCTTC.

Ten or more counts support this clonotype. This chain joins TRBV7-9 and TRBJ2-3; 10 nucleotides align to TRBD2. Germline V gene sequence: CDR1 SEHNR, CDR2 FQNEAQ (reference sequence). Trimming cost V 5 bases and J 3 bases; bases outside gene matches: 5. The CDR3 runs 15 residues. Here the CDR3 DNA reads TGTGCCAGCAGCGCAGTAGCGGGAGGAACAGATACGCAGTATTTT. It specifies CASSAVAGGTDTQYF.

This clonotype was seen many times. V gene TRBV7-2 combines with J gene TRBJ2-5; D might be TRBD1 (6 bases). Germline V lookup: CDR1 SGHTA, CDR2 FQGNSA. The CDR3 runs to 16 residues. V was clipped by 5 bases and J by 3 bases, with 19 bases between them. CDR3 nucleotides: TGTGCCAGCAGCCCACCCCCGGGACGGACAGAAGAGACCCAGTACTTC. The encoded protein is CASSPPPGRTEETQYF.

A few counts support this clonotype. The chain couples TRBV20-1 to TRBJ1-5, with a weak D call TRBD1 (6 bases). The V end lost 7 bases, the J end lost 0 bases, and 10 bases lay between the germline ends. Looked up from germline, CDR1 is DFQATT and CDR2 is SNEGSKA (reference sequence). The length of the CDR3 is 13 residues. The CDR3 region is CSVTGYSNQPQHF. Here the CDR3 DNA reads TGCAGTGTTACAGGGTATAGCAATCAGCCCCAGCATTTT.

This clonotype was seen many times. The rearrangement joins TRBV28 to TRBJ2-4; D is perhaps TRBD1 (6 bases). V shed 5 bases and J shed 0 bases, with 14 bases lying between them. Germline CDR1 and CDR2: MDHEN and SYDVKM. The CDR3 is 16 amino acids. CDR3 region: CASSNTGSLAKNIQYF. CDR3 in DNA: TGTGCCAGCAGTAATACAGGGTCACTAGCCAAAAACATTCAGTACTTC.

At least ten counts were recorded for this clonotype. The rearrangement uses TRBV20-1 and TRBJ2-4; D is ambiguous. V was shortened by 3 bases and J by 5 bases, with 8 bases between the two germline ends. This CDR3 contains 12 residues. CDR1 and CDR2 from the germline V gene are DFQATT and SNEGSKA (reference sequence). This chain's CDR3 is CSASRHQNIQYF. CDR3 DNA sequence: TGCAGTGCTAGTCGGCACCAAAACATTCAGTACTTC.

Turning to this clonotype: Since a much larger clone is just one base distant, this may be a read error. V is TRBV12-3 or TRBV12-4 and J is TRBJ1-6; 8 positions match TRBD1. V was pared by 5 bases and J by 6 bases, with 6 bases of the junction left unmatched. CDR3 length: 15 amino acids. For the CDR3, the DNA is TGTGCCAGCAGTCTACAGGGGGTCGGTAATTCACCCCTCCACTTT. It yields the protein CASSLQGVGNSPLHF.

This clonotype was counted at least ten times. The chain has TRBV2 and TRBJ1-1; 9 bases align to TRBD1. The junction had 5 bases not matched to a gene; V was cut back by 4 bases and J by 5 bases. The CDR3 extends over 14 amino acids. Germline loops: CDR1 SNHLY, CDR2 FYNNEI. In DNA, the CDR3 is TGTGCCAGCAGTGCAGACAGGGGGTTAACTGAAGCTTTCTTT. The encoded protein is CASSADRGLTEAFF.

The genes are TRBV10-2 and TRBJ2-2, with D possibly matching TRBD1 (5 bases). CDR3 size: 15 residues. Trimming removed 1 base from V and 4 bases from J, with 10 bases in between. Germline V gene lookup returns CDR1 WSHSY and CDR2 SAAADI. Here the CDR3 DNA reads TGCGCCAGCAGTGAGTTTCAGGGCGGCACCGGGGAGCTGTTTTTT. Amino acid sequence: CASSEFQGGTGELFF.

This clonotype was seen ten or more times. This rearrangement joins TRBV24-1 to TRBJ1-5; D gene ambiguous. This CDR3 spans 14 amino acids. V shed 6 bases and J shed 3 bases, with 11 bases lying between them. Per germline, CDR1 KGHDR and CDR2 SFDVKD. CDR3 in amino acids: CATSREGPNQPQHF. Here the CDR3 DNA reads TGTGCCACCAGTCGGGAGGGCCCCAATCAGCCCCAGCATTTT.

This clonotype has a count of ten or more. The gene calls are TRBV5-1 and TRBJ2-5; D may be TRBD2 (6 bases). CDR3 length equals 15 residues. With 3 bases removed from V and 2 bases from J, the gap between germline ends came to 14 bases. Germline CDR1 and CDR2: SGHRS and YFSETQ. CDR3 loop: CASSSPGLLQETQYF. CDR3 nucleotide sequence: TGCGCCAGCAGCTCCCCGGGACTTCTACAAGAGACCCAGTACTTC.

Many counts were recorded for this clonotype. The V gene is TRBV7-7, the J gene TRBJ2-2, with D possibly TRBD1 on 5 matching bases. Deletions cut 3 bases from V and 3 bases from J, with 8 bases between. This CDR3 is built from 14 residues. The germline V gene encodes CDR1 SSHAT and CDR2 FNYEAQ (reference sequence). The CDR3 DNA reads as TGTGCCAGCAGCTTCGACAGTTACACCGGGGAGCTGTTTTTT. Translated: CASSFDSYTGELFF.

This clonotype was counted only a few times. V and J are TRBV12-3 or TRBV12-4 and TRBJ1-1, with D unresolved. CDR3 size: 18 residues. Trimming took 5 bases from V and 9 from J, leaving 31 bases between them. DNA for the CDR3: TGTGCCAGCAGTCACTCTTTTTTCCCGGTCGAAATGGATGTTAAAGCTTTCTTT. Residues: CASSHSFFPVEMDVKAFF.

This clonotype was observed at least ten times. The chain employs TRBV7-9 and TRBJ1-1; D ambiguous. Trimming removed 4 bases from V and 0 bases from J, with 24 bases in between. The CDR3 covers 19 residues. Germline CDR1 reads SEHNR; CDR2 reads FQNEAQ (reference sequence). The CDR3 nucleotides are TGTGCCAGCAGCTGGGTTCTACCGGGCCCAACATCTGTGAACACTGAAGCTTTCTTT. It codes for CASSWVLPGPTSVNTEAFF.

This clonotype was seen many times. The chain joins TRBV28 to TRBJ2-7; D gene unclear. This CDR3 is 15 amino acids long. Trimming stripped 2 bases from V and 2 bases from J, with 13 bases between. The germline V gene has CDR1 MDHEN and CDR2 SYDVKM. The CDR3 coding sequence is TGTGCCAGCAGTTTAGCTAGACAATTTACCTACGAGCAGTACTTC. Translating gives CASSLARQFTYEQYF.